This TCR beta chain came from a study of cytomegalovirus exposure and HLA in healthy donors. Study background: The same platform as the roughly 670 first-cohort repertoires was used for the 95 to 150 validation repertoires, a later analysis reported. Study outcomes and limitations: As was reported, the classifier diagnosed cytomegalovirus status with high specificity and sensitivity. Subsequent analysis found a tendency for first-cohort TCR clusters to co-occur within the 110 or so validation repertoires. The study flagged approximately 180 TCR beta chains as cytomegalovirus-associated.

Sequencing was performed with immunoSEQ multiplex PCR; in TCRdb, only in-frame clones are kept and a portion is missing. This sample has more than 250,000 clones, with around 90% found just once. The CDR3 totals 13 residues. Germline lookup yields CDR1 MDHEN and CDR2 SYDVKM. Germline trimming cut 6 bases from V and 2 bases from J; bases unmatched to any gene: 1. With regard to this clone: What it recognizes is unknown. The same CDR3 is also encoded by other DNA sequences in this sample.

The TCR comes from a woman in her twenties or thirties in good health and CMV-seropositive. Sequenced input: PBMCs. V and J are TRBV28 and TRBJ2-7, with 10 bases aligning to TRBD1. CDR3 bases: TGTGCCAGCAGGGGACAGGGGCCCTACGAGCAGTACTTC. This codes for CASRGQGPYEQYF.